A selection of T cell receptor beta chains follows, all from one sample in a study of cytomegalovirus exposure and HLA in healthy donors. Clones were sequenced by immunoSEQ multiplex PCR, and TCRdb holds only the in-frame ones, with some missing. The repertoire holds just under 250,000 clones, with roughly 82% as singletons. Sequenced sample: PBMCs. These receptors were obtained from a woman aged 35 to 49 in good health and CMV-seropositive. Both conserved end residues are part of each CDR3. The D gene is left open where the match is weak. Size tells how often a clone was seen (once, few, many) or the class of an expanded clone, and some rows leave it out.

CASSISIGTSSRAGEAFF TGTGCCAGTAGTATCTCAATTGGGACATCCTCTCGGGCGGGTGAAGCTTTCTTT TRBV19 - TRBJ1-1 -
CASSQTGGANQPQHF TGTGCCAGCAGTCAAACAGGGGGTGCCAATCAGCCCCAGCATTTT TRBV14 TRBD1 TRBJ1-5 -
CASSGAGVGIYEQFF TGTGCCAGCAGCGGAGCGGGAGTGGGGATTTACGAGCAGTTCTTC TRBV9 TRBD2 TRBJ2-1 -
CASSSSPDRETEAFF TGTGCCAGCAGCTCTTCGCCGGACAGGGAAACTGAAGCTTTCTTT TRBV7-3 TRBD1 TRBJ1-1 -
CASSWGTGGNTEAFF TGTGCCAGCAGCTGGGGGACAGGGGGAAACACTGAAGCTTTCTTT TRBV5-6 TRBD1 TRBJ1-1 -
CASSYVATWEQFF TGTGCCAGCAGTTACGTGGCAACCTGGGAGCAGTTCTTC TRBV6-5 - TRBJ2-1 -
CSSSLDRAQETQYF TGTTCCAGCAGCTTAGACCGAGCTCAAGAGACCCAGTACTTC TRBV7-9 - TRBJ2-5 -
CSVAGAYEQYF TGCAGCGTTGCCGGGGCCTACGAGCAGTACTTC TRBV29-1 - TRBJ2-7 -
CASSVGRLQQRDEQFF TGTGCCAGCAGCGTAGGAAGACTCCAGCAACGGGATGAGCAGTTCTTC TRBV9 - TRBJ2-1 -
CASSQADAGGYNEQFF TGCGCCAGCAGCCAAGCTGATGCAGGGGGTTACAATGAGCAGTTCTTC TRBV4-1 TRBD1 TRBJ2-1 -
CASSPGQGAPYGYTF TGTGCCAGCTCACCAGGCCAGGGGGCTCCCTATGGCTACACCTTC TRBV18 TRBD1 TRBJ1-2 -
CSVGVAGYEQFF TGCAGCGTTGGAGTAGCGGGATATGAGCAGTTCTTC TRBV29-1 TRBD2 TRBJ2-1 -
CASSLGTGGAETQYF TGTGCTAGCAGCTTAGGGACCGGAGGAGCAGAGACCCAGTACTTC TRBV7-7 - TRBJ2-5 -
CASRYRVHTEAFF TGTGCCAGCAGGTACAGGGTTCACACTGAAGCTTTCTTT TRBV7-3 - TRBJ1-1 -
CASIAGQGAGDYTF TGTGCCAGCATAGCGGGACAGGGAGCAGGTGACTACACCTTC TRBV6-1 TRBD1 TRBJ1-2 -
CASSPLYREPYEQYF TGCGCCAGCAGCCCACTGTACAGGGAACCCTACGAGCAGTACTTC TRBV4-1 - TRBJ2-7 -
CASSRGLAGDEQYF TGCGCCAGCAGCCGGGGACTAGCGGGAGACGAGCAGTACTTC TRBV4-1 TRBD2 TRBJ2-7 few
CASSGTDRKNEKLFF TGTGCCAGCTCGGGGACGGACAGAAAAAATGAAAAACTGTTTTTT TRBV18 - TRBJ1-4 few
CASSTGGAYEQYF TGCGCCAGCAGCACGGGAGGGGCCTACGAGCAGTACTTC TRBV5-1 TRBD2 TRBJ2-7 -
CASSLVGRPGIGTEAFF TGTGCCAGCAGCTTGGTGGGTCGACCGGGAATAGGCACTGAAGCTTTCTTT TRBV5-8 - TRBJ1-1 -
CAWEGQGVYEQYF TGTGCCTGGGAGGGACAGGGGGTCTACGAGCAGTACTTC TRBV30 TRBD1 TRBJ2-7 -
CASSYSGTSGSEQYF TGTGCCAGCAGTTACTCAGGGACTAGCGGGAGCGAGCAGTACTTC TRBV6-5 TRBD2 TRBJ2-7 -
CASSVGVSYEQYF TGTGCCAGCAGCGTAGGAGTCTCCTACGAGCAGTACTTC TRBV9 - TRBJ2-7 -